One sample yielded the 12 T cell receptor beta chains listed below, sequenced in a study of blood T cell repertoires in COVID-19. Sequenced by immunoSEQ multiplex PCR; TCRdb stores in-frame clones only, minus some. The sample lists under 85,000 clones; about four fifths were seen once. Sequencing was carried out using peripheral blood. The source of these receptors is a man aged 50-60 years with active COVID-19.

This clone appeared once. Within the sample, other DNA sequences also encode this same CDR3. The chain carries TRBV5-1 and TRBJ2-3; D uncertain. The V gene's germline CDR1 is SGHRS and CDR2 YFSETQ. The CDR3 runs to 12 residues. V was cut by 4 bases and J by 6 bases, with 9 bases left in between. CDR3 in DNA: TGCGCCAGCAGCCTGGCATTGGATACGCAGTATTTT. Translating it yields CASSLALDTQYF. Full variable domain (rest looked up from reference TRBV5-1 and TRBJ2-3): KAGVTQTPRYLIKTRGQQVTLSCSPISGHRSVSWYQQTPGQGLQFLFEYFSETQRNKGNFPGRFSGRQFSNSRSEMNVSTLELGDSALYLCASSLALDTQYFGPGTRLTVL.

The rearrangement joins TRBV20-1 to TRBJ1-4; D remains ambiguous. This CDR3 spans 14 amino acids. Germline CDR1 and CDR2: DFQATT and SNEGSKA (reference sequence). Trimming stripped 3 bases from V and 5 bases from J, with 13 bases between. As DNA, the CDR3 is TGCAGTGCTAGTGCTCGGACTAAAAATGAAAAACTGTTTTTT. This translates into CSASARTKNEKLFF.

The chain carries TRBV11-2 and TRBJ2-1; TRBD1 matches at 12 bases. The CDR3 spans 17 residues. J was trimmed by 8 bases and V by 5 bases; bases with no gene match: 13. The V gene's germline CDR1 is SGHAT and CDR2 FQNNGV. The CDR3 nucleotides are TGTGCCAGCAGCCCGCCCTCTTCCGGGACAGGGGGCGATGAGCAGTTCTTC. Translating it yields CASSPPSSGTGGDEQFF.

The rearrangement uses TRBV19 and TRBJ1-1; TRBD1 is a possible D gene (5 bases). The CDR3 totals 14 residues. The germline gives CDR1 LNHDA, CDR2 SQIVND (reference sequence). V was clipped by 6 bases and J by 4 bases, with 15 bases between them. The CDR3 DNA reads TGTGCCAGTAGACCCCAGGGAGGAGGCACTGAAGCTTTCTTT. Its translation is CASRPQGGGTEAFF.

This clone was observed once. The chain uses TRBV7-2 and TRBJ1-1; a possible D gene is TRBD1 (6 bases). V dropped 1 base and J dropped 10 bases, with 10 bases sitting between them. Germline CDR1 reads SGHTA; CDR2 reads FQGNSA. The CDR3 contains 12 residues. In DNA, the CDR3 is TGTGCCAGCAGCTTAGGCCTCAGGGGAGCTTTCTTT. Its translation is CASSLGLRGAFF.

This clone has a handful of counts. The chain uses TRBV19 and TRBJ2-2; D gene unclear. Germline CDR1 is LNHDA and CDR2 is SQIVND (reference sequence). Trimming shortened V by 2 bases and J by 1 base, and 11 bases separated the two germline ends. There are 16 residues in the CDR3. The CDR3 sequence: CASSIIPPVNTGELFF. The CDR3 bases are TGTGCCAGTAGTATAATACCGCCAGTGAACACCGGGGAGCTGTTTTTT.

The genes are TRBV7-3 and TRBJ2-5; the D is unclear. CDR1 is SGHTA and CDR2 is FQGTGA in the germline V gene. The CDR3 sequence is 15 residues long. The ends were cut back, 3 bases at V and 5 bases at J, with 16 bases in the middle. CDR3 bases: TGTGCCAGCAGCTTCTTAACTCCTTTCGAGGAGACCCAGTACTTC. Protein: CASSFLTPFEETQYF.

The genes are TRBV5-6 and TRBJ1-4; D is possibly TRBD1 (5 bases). From germline, CDR1 is SGHDT and CDR2 YYEEEE. The CDR3 has 16 residues. Trimming shortened V by 0 bases and J by 7 bases, and 16 bases separated the two germline ends. The CDR3 protein is CASSLGGRVSGEKLFF. DNA of the CDR3: TGTGCCAGCAGCTTGGGGGGCCGAGTGTCGGGTGAAAAACTGTTTTTT.

The V call is TRBV3-1 (or the pseudogene TRBV3-2), the J call TRBJ1-2; possible D gene TRBD1, 6 bases. V lost 0 bases to trimming and J lost 7 bases, with 15 bases between them. Germline V gives CDR1 LGHDT, CDR2 YNNKEL (reference sequence). CDR3 length equals 15 residues. CDR3 nucleotides: TGTGCCAGCAGCCAAGATTGGGCAGGGGCAGTTGGCTACACCTTC. Translating it yields CASSQDWAGAVGYTF.

This chain connects TRBV18 to TRBJ2-5; maybe TRBD2 (6 bases). Per germline, CDR1 KGHSH and CDR2 LQKENI. The CDR3 is 16 amino acids. The V end was cut by 3 bases, the J end by 4 bases, with 18 bases between. The CDR3 DNA reads as TGTGCCAGCTCACCTGGACCTCCCGCGGGGCGAGAGACCCAGTACTTC. Translation: CASSPGPPAGRETQYF. Variable domain in full (rest from reference TRBV18 and TRBJ2-5): NAGVMQNPRHLVRRRGQEARLRCSPMKGHSHVYWYRQLPEEGLKFMVYLQKENIIDESGMPKERFSAEFPKEGPSILRIQQVVRGDSAAYFCASSPGPPAGRETQYFGPGTRLLVL.

The gene calls are TRBV28 and TRBJ2-2; D not certain. Between the trimmed V and J ends, which lost 5 bases and 1 base, there was a span of 5 bases. Germline lookup yields CDR1 MDHEN and CDR2 SYDVKM. The CDR3 sequence is 13 residues long. Written as DNA, the CDR3 is TGTGCCAGCAGTCAGGTGAACACCGGGGAGCTGTTTTTT. Protein: CASSQVNTGELFF. Variable domain in full (rest from reference TRBV28 and TRBJ2-2): DVKVTQSSRYLVKRTGEKVFLECVQDMDHENMFWYRQDPGLGLRLIYFSYDVKMKEKGDIPEGYSVSREKKERFSLILESASTNQTSMYLCASSQVNTGELFFGEGSRLTVL.

V gene TRBV18 combines with J gene TRBJ2-7; D perhaps matches TRBD1 (6 bases). Trimming removed 6 bases at V and 6 bases at J, with 15 bases between. The CDR3 loop spans 13 amino acids. Germline V CDR1 and CDR2: KGHSH, LQKENI. This CDR3 is CASSSQGSSEQYF. In nucleotides, the CDR3 is TGTGCCAGCTCGTCCCAGGGGTCGTCCGAGCAGTACTTC.